The 15 T cell receptor beta chains listed next were all sequenced from one sample in a study of T cell clonality in common variable immunodeficiency. Study results and caveats: Common variable immunodeficiency TCR beta sequences reportedly had fewer deletions and N-nucleotide insertions.

Antigens of these TCRs are unknown. The table came from immunoSEQ multiplex PCR; TCRdb's copy has only in-frame clones and leaves some out. There are approximately 28,000 clones in the sample, none observed a single time. The sample comprised peripheral blood mononuclear cells. The origin of the receptors is a human donor with common variable immunodeficiency.

This clone has a count of ten or more. Coverage ceases 3 residues before the CDR3 finishes, and the germline J gene fills in the end. The genes are TRBV29-1 and TRBJ1-1; a weak D match, TRBD1 (6 bases). CDR1 SQVTM and CDR2 ANQGSEA come from the germline V gene. The CDR3 spans 9 residues. CDR3 amino acids: CSAGTEAFF. The sequenced part of the CDR3 DNA is TGCAGCGCCGGGACAGAA.

This clone occurred many times. The read finishes 3 residues shy of the CDR3 end, and the germline J gene is used to complete it. V usage is TRBV18 and J usage is TRBJ2-1; 8 nucleotides agree with TRBD2. The germline CDR1 and CDR2 sequences are KGHSH and LQKENI. After removal of 3 bases from V and 6 bases from J, the junction contained 7 bases not matched to a gene. The CDR3 loop spans 15 amino acids. Here the CDR3 reads CASSPTSEAINEQFF. Incomplete CDR3 DNA: TGTGCCAGCTCACCGACTAGCGAGGCTATCAATGAG.

This clone occurred a few times. The CDR3 end is not reached by the read, which stops 3 residues before it; the germline J gene fills it in. The V gene is TRBV7-6, the J gene TRBJ2-1; the match to TRBD2 covers 9 bases. The CDR3 has 16 amino acids. Germline CDR1 is SGHVS and CDR2 is FNYEAQ. V trimming: 5 bases; J trimming: 0 bases; junction bases outside the gene matches: 5. Incomplete CDR3 DNA: TGTGCCAGCAGCGCAATTAGCGGGAGCTCCTACAATGAG. It encodes CASSAISGSSYNE. The whole CDR3 region reads CASSAISGSSYNEQFF.

This clone was found a few times. The read ends 3 residues early relative to the CDR3; the germline J gene fills the gap. This chain uses TRBV19 with TRBJ2-3; 7 positions match TRBD2. This CDR3 is built from 14 residues. The germline V gene encodes CDR1 LNHDA and CDR2 SQIVND (reference sequence). The ends lost 7 bases at V and 3 bases at J; junction bases unmatched: 7. The DNA read from the CDR3 is TGTGCCAGTAAGGGCGGGAGAGGTACAGATACG. This sequence encodes CASKGGRGTDT. The complete CDR3 sequence is CASKGGRGTDTQYF.

This clone was seen more than once but under ten times. The read terminates 3 residues before the CDR3 end, so the remaining end is supplied by the germline J gene. The rearrangement links TRBV11-2 to TRBJ2-5; D is uncertain. CDR3 size: 13 residues. Looked up from germline, CDR1 is SGHAT and CDR2 is FQNNGV. The covered CDR3 bases are TGTGCCAGCAGAGGTGACACCCGGTCCACC. It is translated as CASRGDTRST. The full CDR3 reads CASRGDTRSTQYF.

This clone has a count of ten or more. The read stops 3 residues short of the end of the CDR3; the missing end is completed from the germline J gene. The chain has TRBV7-8 and TRBJ2-5; D unresolved. This CDR3 has 14 amino acids. Trimming cost V 5 bases and J 1 base, with 11 bases left between them. Germline CDR1 is SGHVS and CDR2 is FQNEAQ. CDR3 loop: CASSPPIFQETQYF. The sequenced CDR3 bases are TGTGCCAGCAGCCCACCTATATTCCAAGAGACC.

A few counts support this clone. The DNA ends 3 residues before the CDR3 does, and the rest of the CDR3 is filled in from the germline J gene. This rearrangement joins TRBV7-6 to TRBJ1-4; TRBD1 is a possible D gene (6 bases). CDR3 size: 14 residues. The germline V gene encodes CDR1 SGHVS and CDR2 FNYEAQ. Trimming removed 6 bases from V and 8 bases from J, with 16 bases in between. The part of the CDR3 DNA that was read is TGTGCCAGCAGTCCGAGGACAGAAAAGGAAAAA. It is translated as CASSPRTEKEK. The full CDR3 sequence reads CASSPRTEKEKLFF.

This clone showed up many times. Read coverage stops 3 residues before the CDR3 terminus; the germline J gene supplies the remainder. The chain has TRBV18 and TRBJ2-3, with a possible D match to TRBD2 (5 bases). From germline, CDR1 is KGHSH and CDR2 LQKENI. The length of the CDR3 is 15 residues. The V end was cut by 3 bases, the J end by 0 bases, with 10 bases between. The CDR3: CASSPRVASTDTQYF. CDR3 DNA, as far as it was read: TGTGCCAGCTCACCCAGAGTAGCGAGCACAGATACG.

As for this clone: Read coverage stops 3 residues before the CDR3 terminus; the germline J gene supplies the remainder. The V call is TRBV20-1, the J call TRBJ2-3; 10 bases fit TRBD2. This CDR3 is 14 amino acids long. Germline V gives CDR1 DFQATT, CDR2 SNEGSKA (reference sequence). Trimming took 3 bases from V and 6 from J; bases not matched to a gene: 6. The covered CDR3 bases are TGCAGTGCTAGTCCGCTAGCGGGAGCTGATACG. Translation gives CSASPLAGADT. In full, the CDR3 reads CSASPLAGADTQYF.

This clone was seen a handful of times. The sequence runs out 3 residues before the end of the CDR3; the remainder is reconstructed from the germline J gene. The rearrangement joins TRBV20-1 to TRBJ1-5, with TRBD1 as a possible D gene (5 bases). Trimming removed 3 bases at V and 0 bases at J, with 12 bases between. Looked up from germline, CDR1 is DFQATT and CDR2 is SNEGSKA (reference sequence). This CDR3 has 15 amino acids. The CDR3 loop is CSARGPPYSNQPQHF. The CDR3 bases that were read are TGCAGTGCTAGGGGGCCCCCTTATAGCAATCAGCCC.

This clone appeared a few times. The CDR3 end lies 3 residues beyond the end of the read and is filled in from the germline J gene. The chain combines TRBV19 with TRBJ2-1; D is ambiguous. The CDR3 loop spans 15 amino acids. The V end lost 2 bases, the J end lost 7 bases, and 15 bases lay between the germline ends. Germline CDR1 reads LNHDA; CDR2 reads SQIVND (reference sequence). CDR3 residues: CASSIQVSLLNEQFF. The DNA read from the CDR3 is TGTGCCAGTAGTATACAGGTGTCCCTCCTAAATGAG.

This clone was counted ten times or more. The read stops 3 residues short of the end of the CDR3; the missing end is completed from the germline J gene. The chain couples TRBV6-1 to TRBJ1-6, with 9 bases matching TRBD1. CDR1 and CDR2 (germline): MNHNS, SASEGT. Trimming cost V 3 bases and J 3 bases; bases outside gene matches: 3. CDR3 length: 16 residues. The CDR3: CASSEETGGYNSPLHF. CDR3 DNA (partial): TGTGCCAGCAGTGAGGAGACAGGGGGCTATAATTCACCC.

There are a few counts of this clone. The read finishes 3 residues shy of the CDR3 end, and the germline J gene is used to complete it. The V call is TRBV13, the J call TRBJ2-7; 7 positions match TRBD1. This CDR3 has 13 residues. The V segment lost 5 bases and the J segment 3 bases; nucleotides outside the gene matches: 4. Germline V gene lookup returns CDR1 PRHDT and CDR2 FYEKMQ (reference sequence). The CDR3 reads CASSQGQDYEQYF. The CDR3 bases that were read are TGTGCCAGCAGCCAAGGACAGGACTACGAG. Complete variable domain (other parts from reference TRBV13 and TRBJ2-7): AAGVIQSPRHLIKEKRETATLKCYPIPRHDTVYWYQQGPGQDPQFLISFYEKMQSDKGSIPDRFSAQQFSDYHSELNMSSLELGDSALYFCASSQGQDYEQYFGPGTRLTVT.

In this sample, this clone turned up a few times. The CDR3 here is CASSPKLRRQGVYEQYF. The covered CDR3 bases are TGTGCCAGCAGCCCTAAGTTGCGGAGACAGGGAGTGTACGAG. The chain is built from TRBV7-8 and TRBJ2-7; 7 bases are shared with TRBD1. The CDR3 extends 3 residues past the end of the read, so its final part is completed from the germline J gene. V lost 5 bases to trimming and J lost 4 bases; unmatched junction nucleotides: 17. The CDR3 has 17 residues. Germline loops: CDR1 SGHVS, CDR2 FQNEAQ.

This clone has a handful of counts. The CDR3 loop reads CASSFLEDYTGELFF. The sequenced CDR3 bases are TGTGCCAGCAGCTTCCTCGAAGACTACACCGGGGAG. The chain carries TRBV7-2 and TRBJ2-2; D gene ambiguous. Read data end 3 residues before the CDR3 end; the end is taken from the germline J gene. The length of the CDR3 is 15 residues. CDR1 and CDR2 (germline): SGHTA, FQGNSA. V lost 3 bases, J lost 3 bases, and 11 bases lay in between.